The subject of this entry is one T cell receptor beta chain. Its recognized antigen is unknown. No base quality information exists; no much larger clone differs at one position. TCRbeta CDR3 regions were amplified from genomic DNA by means of the immunoSEQ Assay, a bias-controlled multiplex PCR. Turning to the authors' computational methods: The number of nucleated cells in each sample was estimated by amplification of reference gene primers within the assay. To quantify the absolute abundance of each unique TCRbeta CDR3 rearrangement, sequence reads were collapsed and filtered. For each sample, productive Simpson clonality was calculated as the square root of Simpson's diversity index over productive rearrangements. The table was pulled from immuneACCESS by TCRdb, which kept in-frame rearrangements only. Such tables lose some clones; where checked, under half of the loss comes from unresolved V genes, and the rest has no known cause. V and J calls and clone size are given by that table; D and trimming were obtained from the DNA. This sample is represented by approximately 350,000 clones; approximately 88% of them were singletons. Roughly 1.2% of the sample is in the top ten clones.

Inclusive of the bounding cysteine and phenylalanine, the CDR3 is 16 residues long. The only DNA kept is the CDR3, 48 bases in frame from the first base. Trimmed from V: 4 bases; trimmed from J: 9 bases; junction bases lacking a gene match: 15. CDR1 and CDR2 are drawn from the germline V gene: SGDLS, YYNGEE. The data originate from a study of blood T cell repertoires in COVID-19 (dated by TCRdb to about 2020). Background on the whole study: Samples covering the acute and convalescent phases of COVID-19 were provided by collaborators in the United States, Italy and Spain. The dataset comprised deeply sampled blood TCRbeta repertoires from subjects exposed to, actively infected with, or recovered from COVID-19. The prospective study material was composed of cDNA or gDNA derived from T cells, B-cell-depleted T cells, or PBMCs. A de-identified subject ID, COVID-19 status, age in years and sex were almost always included in the sample metadata. The samples were drawn from two sources: the first 160 participants of the ongoing ImmuneRACE study, and 1,254 subjects contributed by 6 global collaborators. The repertoires were made available in a free public database intended to serve as a resource for research on the immune response to SARS-CoV-2. HLA class I and class II types, where available, came from metadata supplied by the sample provider rather than from assay-based typing. Findings and caveats that apply to the study as a whole: Clinical and demographic metadata were provided uncurated, with the amount varying by source and participant.

The collaborating institutions used their own protocols to collect whole blood in K2EDTA tubes. For TCRbeta analysis, collaborators shipped samples in one of three forms: frozen whole blood, isolated PBMCs, or DNA extracted from either of those sample types. The clonotype was recovered from a man in his forties with acute or convalescent COVID-19. The chain uses TRBV9 and TRBJ2-1, with 8 bases aligning to TRBD2. Material for sequencing was peripheral blood. The nucleotide sequence reads as follows: TGTGCCAGCAGCACCTCCCCGGGGGGGGCCCAAGGTGAGCAGTTCTTC. This codes for CASSTSPGGAQGEQFF.